The 14 T cell receptor beta chains below were found in one sample sequenced in a study of cytomegalovirus exposure and HLA in healthy donors listed by TCRdb under 2017. To prepare the library, the immunoSEQ multiplex PCR assay was applied. The multiplex PCR relied on a mix of 60 forward primers for TCR Vbeta segments and 13 reverse primers for TCR Jbeta segments. TCRdb mirrors the immuneACCESS table, restricted to in-frame sequences. Some clones are absent from its copies; in checked studies, under half trace to an unresolved V gene, and the reason for the others is unknown. The sample contains around 140,000 clones, about 9.2% of them found a single time. Together, the top ten hold roughly 6.4% of the sample. The sequencing input was PBMCs. These receptors all stem from a woman aged 40 to 49 in good health and CMV-seropositive.

The J gene is TRBJ1-5, the V gene TRBV19, with D perhaps matching TRBD1 (6 bases). Germline V gene sequence: CDR1 LNHDA, CDR2 SQIVND (reference sequence). This CDR3 has 17 amino acids. V was pared by 0 bases and J by 4 bases, with 16 bases between. In nucleotides, the CDR3 is TGTGCCAGTAGTATAGACACAGGGATAAGGCCAAATCAGCCCCAGCATTTT. Protein sequence: CASSIDTGIRPNQPQHF.

The chain couples TRBV6-1 to TRBJ2-7; 7 bases match TRBD1. With V trimmed by 4 bases and J by 3 bases, 12 bases remained unmatched. Germline V CDR1 and CDR2: MNHNS, SASEGT. This CDR3 contains 16 residues. The CDR3 sequence is CASSGATGNGGYEQYF. The DNA of the CDR3 is TGTGCCAGCAGTGGGGCGACAGGGAACGGTGGCTACGAGCAGTACTTC.

In its sample, this clone was seen a few times. The chain combines TRBV6-5 with TRBJ1-6, with TRBD1 identical over 8 bases. Per the germline V gene, CDR1 is MNHEY and CDR2 is SVGAGI. The CDR3 length is 14 residues. The ends lost 4 bases at V and 7 bases at J; junction bases unmatched: 3. The CDR3 is CASSSGQANSPLHF. The CDR3 DNA follows: TGTGCCAGCAGTTCGGGACAGGCCAATTCACCCCTCCACTTT.

The table lists this clone with a count of one. The genes are TRBV2 and TRBJ1-2; 11 nucleotides line up with TRBD1. Unmatched junction bases numbered 5, after V lost 9 bases and J lost 5 bases. The CDR3 has 13 amino acids. Germline values: CDR1 SNHLY, CDR2 FYNNEI. The CDR3 region has the DNA TGTGCCAGGGGGACAGGGGGATGGTATGGCTACACCTTC. It is translated as CARGTGGWYGYTF.

In this sample, this clone turned up a few times. For the CDR3, the DNA is TGCAGTGCCCGTCCCTACGAGCAGTACTTC. Protein product: CSARPYEQYF. The chain couples TRBV20-1 to TRBJ2-7; unclear D gene. The CDR3 consists of 10 residues. V was shortened by 6 bases and J by 2 bases, with 5 bases between the two germline ends. Germline CDR1 DFQATT, CDR2 SNEGSKA (reference sequence).

This clone was observed a handful of times. The V gene is TRBV7-9, the J gene TRBJ1-6; 9 nucleotides agree with TRBD1. Germline-derived CDR1 and CDR2 are SEHNR and FQNEAQ (reference sequence). This CDR3 comprises 17 residues. With 4 bases clipped from V and 7 bases from J, the junction kept 11 bases outside the gene matches. The DNA for the CDR3 is TGTGCCAGCAGCTCTACAGGGGGCTCGGGAAGGAATTCACCCCTCCACTTT. Residues: CASSSTGGSGRNSPLHF. The full variable domain, with the rest looked up from reference TRBV7-9 and TRBJ1-6, is DTGVSQNPRHKITKRGQNVTFRCDPISEHNRLYWYRQTLGQGPEFLTYFQNEAQLEKSRLLSDRFSAERPKGSFSTLEIQRTEQGDSAMYLCASSSTGGSGRNSPLHFGNGTRLTVT.

The CDR3 reads CASRDRGWFGNTIYF. The DNA of the CDR3 is TGTGCCAGCAGGGACAGGGGTTGGTTCGGTAACACCATATATTTT. The V call is TRBV6-5, the J call TRBJ1-3; the match to TRBD1 covers 9 bases. J lost 7 bases, V lost 6 bases, and 10 bases had no gene match. Germline CDR1 is MNHEY and CDR2 is SVGAGI. The CDR3 runs 15 residues.

This clone was observed a handful of times. The gene calls are TRBV19 and TRBJ2-7; TRBD1 matches at 8 bases. J lost 7 bases, V lost 6 bases, and 8 bases had no gene match. The CDR3 spans 13 residues. The germline V gene has CDR1 LNHDA and CDR2 SQIVND (reference sequence). As DNA, the CDR3 is TGTGCCAGTAGCGACAGGGGCGCAGGGGAGCAGTACTTC. Encoded protein: CASSDRGAGEQYF.

The chain has TRBV5-5 and TRBJ1-3; TRBD1 aligns across 8 bases. The CDR3 is 14 amino acids. Losses at the gene ends were 5 bases for V and 4 bases for J; bases not matched to a gene: 5. Germline CDR1 SGHKS, CDR2 YYEKEE (reference sequence). CDR3 nucleotide sequence: TGTGCCAGCAGACCGGACAGGGTCGGAAACACCATATATTTT. Translating it yields CASRPDRVGNTIYF.

This clone was seen only a few times. This chain uses TRBV27 with TRBJ2-1; D may be TRBD1 (6 bases). The CDR3 has 13 residues. The germline V gene has CDR1 MNHEY and CDR2 SMNVEV (reference sequence). Trimming cost V 5 bases and J 9 bases, with 14 bases left between them. Written as DNA, the CDR3 is TGTGCCAGCAGTCCCTACAGGGTGATTGAGCAGTTCTTC. It codes for CASSPYRVIEQFF.

The J gene is TRBJ1-2, the V gene TRBV2; D is perhaps TRBD1 (5 bases). The CDR3 covers 13 residues. Trimming stripped 5 bases from V and 3 bases from J, with 10 bases between. Germline CDR1 is SNHLY and CDR2 is FYNNEI. The CDR3, as DNA: TGTGCCAGCAGTAATGAACAGGACTATGGCTACACCTTC. It is translated as CASSNEQDYGYTF.

CDR3 sequence reads: CASSPTVPLTNTEAFF. The CDR3 nucleotides are TGCGCCAGCAGCCCAACTGTACCTCTTACTAACACTGAAGCTTTCTTT. The chain is built from TRBV5-1 and TRBJ1-1, with no clear D. Between the trimmed V and J ends, which lost 4 bases and 2 bases, there was a span of 18 bases. Per germline, CDR1 SGHRS and CDR2 YFSETQ. CDR3 length: 16 residues.

This clone was picked up a small number of times. The J gene is TRBJ2-3, the V gene TRBV7-2; D uncertain. The V gene's germline CDR1 is SGHTA and CDR2 FQGNSA. V shed 0 bases and J shed 3 bases, with 13 bases lying between them. This CDR3 has 16 amino acids. CDR3 protein: CASSLAPAVGTDTQYF. In nucleotides, the CDR3 is TGTGCCAGCAGCTTAGCCCCGGCGGTTGGAACAGATACGCAGTATTTT.

This sequence joins TRBV5-6 and TRBJ1-2; TRBD1 aligns across 11 bases. Germline CDR1 reads SGHDT; CDR2 reads YYEEEE. The length of the CDR3 is 16 residues. V lost 0 bases, J lost 6 bases, and 7 bases stayed unmatched. CDR3 in amino acids: CASSLGTGGSWDGYTF. Written as DNA, the CDR3 is TGTGCCAGCAGCTTGGGGACAGGGGGCAGTTGGGATGGCTACACCTTC.